This T cell receptor beta chain was recorded in a study of monozygotic twins with inflammatory bowel disease. Study findings and constraints: No distinction between different T cell subtypes was possible. For IBD patients, clonotypes shared with others were fewer than for healthy twins, especially with disease activity.

The CDR3 length is 16 residues. Germline V CDR1 and CDR2: SGHAT, FQNNGV. Researchers used template switching to add UMIs featuring a 6-nucleotide sample barcode. TCRalpha and TCRbeta cDNA went through nested PCRs of around 16 and 10 cycles, two in total. TCRdb reprocessed the 5' RACE reads and stores each CDR3 protein as one record, lacking DNA. This listing includes about 380,000 distinct CDR3 sequences. In regard to this clonotype: Its antigen is currently unknown.

The sample taken for sequencing was blood. The sequence came from a human donor with ulcerative colitis or Crohn's disease, or a healthy co-twin of an affected twin (not recorded which). The chain combines TRBV11-2 with TRBJ2-7; absent DNA, TCRdb's TRBD1 call cannot be checked. Here the CDR3 reads CASSLRFDSFIYEQYF.